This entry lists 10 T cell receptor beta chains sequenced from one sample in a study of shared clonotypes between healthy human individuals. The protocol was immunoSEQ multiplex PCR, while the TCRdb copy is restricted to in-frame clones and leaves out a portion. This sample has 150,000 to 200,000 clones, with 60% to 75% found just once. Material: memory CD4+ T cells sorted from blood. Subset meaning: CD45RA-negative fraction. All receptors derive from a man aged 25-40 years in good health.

CDR3 region: CASSPPQVYHSGANVLTF. Written as DNA, the CDR3 is TGTGCCAGCTCACCACCGCAGGTTTACCACTCTGGGGCCAACGTCCTGACTTTC. The rearrangement uses TRBV18 and TRBJ2-6; D uncertain. The V gene lost 0 bases and the J gene lost 0 bases, with 12 bases spanning the gap. The CDR3 runs to 18 residues. Germline lookup yields CDR1 KGHSH and CDR2 LQKENI.

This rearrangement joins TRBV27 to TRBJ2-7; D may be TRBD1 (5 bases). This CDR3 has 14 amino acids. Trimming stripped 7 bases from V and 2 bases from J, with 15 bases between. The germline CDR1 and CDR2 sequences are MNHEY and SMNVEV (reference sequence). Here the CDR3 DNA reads TGTGCCAGCACCAAGAAGGCGGACACCTACGAGCAGTACTTC. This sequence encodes CASTKKADTYEQYF.

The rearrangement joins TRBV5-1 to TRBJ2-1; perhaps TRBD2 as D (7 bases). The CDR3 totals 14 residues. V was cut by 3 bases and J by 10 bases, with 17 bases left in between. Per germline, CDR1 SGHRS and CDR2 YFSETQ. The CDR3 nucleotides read TGCGCCAGCAGCTCAGAGCCGGGGGGCAGGGAGCAGTTCTTC. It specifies CASSSEPGGREQFF.

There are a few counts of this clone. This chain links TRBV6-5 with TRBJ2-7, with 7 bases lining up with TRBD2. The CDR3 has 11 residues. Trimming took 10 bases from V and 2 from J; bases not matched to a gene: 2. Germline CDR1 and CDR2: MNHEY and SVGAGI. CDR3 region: CATRGAYEQYF. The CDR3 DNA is TGTGCCACCCGGGGGGCCTACGAGCAGTACTTC.

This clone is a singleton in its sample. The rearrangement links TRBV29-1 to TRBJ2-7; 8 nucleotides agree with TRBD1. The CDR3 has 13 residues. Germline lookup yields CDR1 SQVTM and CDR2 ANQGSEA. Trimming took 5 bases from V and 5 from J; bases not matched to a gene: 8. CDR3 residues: CSVNRGSMDEQYF. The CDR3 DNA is TGCAGCGTTAACAGGGGGTCTATGGACGAGCAGTACTTC.

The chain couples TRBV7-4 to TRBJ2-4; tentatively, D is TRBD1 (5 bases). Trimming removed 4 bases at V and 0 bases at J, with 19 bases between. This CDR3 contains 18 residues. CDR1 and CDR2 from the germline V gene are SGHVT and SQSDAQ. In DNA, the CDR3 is TGTGCCAGCAGCTCCGGCCGGACATCCACTCTAGCCAAAAACATTCAGTACTTC. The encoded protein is CASSSGRTSTLAKNIQYF.

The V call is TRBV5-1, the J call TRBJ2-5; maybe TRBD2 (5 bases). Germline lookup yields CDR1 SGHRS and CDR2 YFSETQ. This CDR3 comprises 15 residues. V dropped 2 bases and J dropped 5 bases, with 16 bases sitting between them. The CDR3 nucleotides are TGCGCCAGCAGCTTCGGAGGCTCCACCTTGGAGACCCAGTACTTC. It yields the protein CASSFGGSTLETQYF.

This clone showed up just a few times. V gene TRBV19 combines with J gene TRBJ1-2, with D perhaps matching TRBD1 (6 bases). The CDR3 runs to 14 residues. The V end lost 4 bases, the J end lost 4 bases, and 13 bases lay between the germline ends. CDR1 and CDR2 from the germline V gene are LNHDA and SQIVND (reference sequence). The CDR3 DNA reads TGTGCCAGTAGTAGAACGACAGGACCCTATGGCTACACCTTC. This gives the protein CASSRTTGPYGYTF.

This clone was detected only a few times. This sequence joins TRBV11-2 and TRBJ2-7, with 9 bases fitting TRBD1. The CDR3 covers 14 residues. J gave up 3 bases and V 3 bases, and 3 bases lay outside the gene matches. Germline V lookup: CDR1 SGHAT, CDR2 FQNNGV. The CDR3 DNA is TGTGCCAGCAGCTTGGGACAGGGCCACTACGAGCAGTACTTC. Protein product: CASSLGQGHYEQYF.

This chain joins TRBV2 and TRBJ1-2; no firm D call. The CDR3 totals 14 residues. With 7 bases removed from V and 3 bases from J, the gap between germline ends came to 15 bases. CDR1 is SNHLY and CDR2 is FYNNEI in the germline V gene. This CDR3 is CASMRRAPDYGYTF. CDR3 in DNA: TGTGCCAGCATGCGGCGGGCACCAGACTATGGCTACACCTTC.